The 4 T cell receptor beta chains given below trace back to one sample, sequenced in a study of blood T cell repertoires in COVID-19. The assay was immunoSEQ multiplex PCR, and TCRdb's table has in-frame clones only and misses some. The sample lists 300,000 to 400,000 clones; about nine tenths were seen once. The specimen sequenced was peripheral blood. The receptor source for this set is a man aged 25 to 40 with COVID-19, enrolled during active disease.

The chain recombines TRBV5-4 with TRBJ1-1; D gene uncertain. The CDR3 spans 12 residues. CDR1 SGHNT and CDR2 YYREEE come from the germline V gene (reference sequence). The V end was cut by 2 bases, the J end by 3 bases, with 5 bases between. CDR3 in amino acids: CASSFGDTEAFF. The CDR3 DNA sequence: TGTGCCAGCAGCTTCGGGGACACTGAAGCTTTCTTT.

V gene TRBV27 combines with J gene TRBJ1-2, with 7 nucleotides matching TRBD1. The trim removed 6 bases at V and 8 bases at J, leaving 15 bases unmatched. Germline CDR1 MNHEY, CDR2 SMNVEV (reference sequence). This CDR3 has 15 amino acids. CDR3 sequence (DNA): TGTGCCAGCAGCCCGGAGAGGGGGCGCAAGGGGGGCTACACCTTC. Its protein is CASSPERGRKGGYTF.

V is TRBV5-8 and J is TRBJ1-1; the D gene is possibly TRBD1 (5 bases). Trimming pared 0 bases from V and 5 bases from J, leaving 11 bases between. The length of the CDR3 is 14 residues. Germline V gives CDR1 SGHTS, CDR2 YDEGEE. CDR3 residues: CASSLGAGKTEAFF. In DNA form, the CDR3 reads TGTGCCAGCAGCTTGGGGGCAGGGAAGACTGAAGCTTTCTTT.

This rearrangement joins TRBV7-9 to TRBJ1-2; D is perhaps TRBD1 (6 bases). Germline V CDR1 and CDR2: SEHNR, FQNEAQ (reference sequence). The CDR3 runs to 16 residues. The V end was cut by 5 bases, the J end by 4 bases, with 20 bases between. The CDR3, as DNA: TGTGCCAGCAGCCCCGCCCGGATGGCAGGGGCCTATGGCTACACCTTC. Translated, it gives CASSPARMAGAYGYTF.